The clone carrying this T cell receptor beta chain was recorded many times. The data were taken from a study of Graves' ophthalmopathy and Graves' hyperthyroidism. Study information: Untreated patients at initial diagnosis provided peripheral blood.

An approximately 10 ml volume of fresh peripheral blood provided the PBMCs. The study amplified TCR beta CDR3 regions using RNA transcripts. The workflow started with a first-round RT-PCR run with HTBI primers and then moved on to a second-round multiplex PCR. TCRdb re-derived calls from the multiplex PCR reads in MiXCR, one entry per CDR3 protein. Among about 370,000 distinct CDR3 sequences listed, 15% to 20% were seen once. What was sequenced was peripheral blood. This sequence was found in an adult woman with stable Graves' hyperthyroidism.

The CDR3 DNA sequence: TGTGCCACCAGTGGTCCGGGACAGGGGTCGAACGAGCAGTACTTC. Residues: CATSGPGQGSNEQYF. V is TRBV24-1 and J is TRBJ2-7, with 10 bases matching TRBD1. The CDR3 length is 15 residues. Trimming removed 5 bases from V and 5 bases from J; junction bases left unmatched: 8. The germline gives CDR1 KGHDR, CDR2 SFDVKD.